A single T cell receptor (beta chain) is shown here with its context. CDR3 size: 14 residues. The V gene lost 4 bases and the J gene lost 3 bases, with 13 bases spanning the gap. The V gene's germline CDR1 is SGHRS and CDR2 YFSETQ. The data are from a study of control samples from healthy donors and cancer patients. Using immunoSEQ multiplex PCR, the repertoire was profiled, and TCRdb retains in-frame clones only, with some absent. The data show 150,000 to 200,000 clones, around 92% seen once. This TCR was recovered from a woman in her 40s in good health. The chain couples TRBV5-1 to TRBJ2-5; a weak D match, TRBD1 (6 bases). The sample comprised blood. The CDR3 is CASSAAWDKETQYF. The CDR3, as DNA: TGCGCCAGCAGCGCGGCCTGGGACAAAGAGACCCAGTACTTC.